A selection of T cell receptor beta chains follows, all from one sample in a study of T cell responses to AZD1222 COVID-19 vaccine. Measured with immunoSEQ multiplex PCR; TCRdb has only the in-frame clones, and not every one. The data show about 270,000 clones, 90% to 95% seen once. Sample: peripheral blood, taken 28 days after the second AZD1222 dose. Receptors were obtained from an adult who received the AZD1222 COVID-19 vaccine. Both conserved end residues are part of each CDR3. A D gene is named only where the DNA matches it firmly. Only some rows state a clone size, as once, few, many or a class for expanded clones.

TRBJ2-1	-	TRBV18	-	TGTGCCAGCTCACCACCAGGGGGGTCTCAACTTAACAATGAGCAGTTCTTC	CASSPPGGSQLNNEQFF
TRBJ1-4	TRBD1	TRBV19	-	TGTGCCAGTAGTATCCAGGGGGTATCTAATGAAAAACTGTTTTTT	CASSIQGVSNEKLFF
TRBJ1-4	-	TRBV28	-	TGTGCCAGCAGTTTATGGACAGGAGGTAATGAAAAACTGTTTTTT	CASSLWTGGNEKLFF
TRBJ1-6	-	TRBV5-6	-	TGTGCCAGCAGCTTGGGGGGGGTGGATTCACCCCTCCACTTT	CASSLGGVDSPLHF
TRBJ2-3	-	TRBV11-2	-	TGTGCCAGCAGCTTAGGGTTTTGGCGGGGAGACACAGATACGCAGTATTTT	CASSLGFWRGDTDTQYF
TRBJ1-4	-	TRBV30	-	TGTGCCTGGATGCCCCGGGGCACCAATGAAAAACTGTTTTTT	CAWMPRGTNEKLFF
TRBJ1-1	-	TRBV27	-	TGTGCCAGCAGTTTAAATATGGCGTGGGGCACTGAAGCTTTCTTT	CASSLNMAWGTEAFF
TRBJ2-1	-	TRBV7-9	-	TGTGCCAGCAGCCGGGGGTCGGGGGGCGTTTTTGATGAGCAGTTCTTC	CASSRGSGGVFDEQFF
TRBJ2-2	TRBD1	TRBV6-5	-	TGTGCCAGCAGGCGGGACAGGGGATCCGGGGAGCTGTTTTTT	CASRRDRGSGELFF
TRBJ1-6	-	TRBV4-2	-	TGTGCCAGCAGCCAAGCCTCCTATAATTCACCCCTCCACTTT	CASSQASYNSPLHF
TRBJ1-2	-	TRBV6-5	-	TGTGCCAGTACCGGGGCTAACTATGGCTACACCTTC	CASTGANYGYTF
TRBJ1-2	TRBD1	TRBV4-1	-	TGCGCCAGCAGCCAAGCCCAGGGGGACAGGGTCTATGGCTACACCTTC	CASSQAQGDRVYGYTF
TRBJ1-4	-	TRBV5-1	-	TGCGCCAGCAGCTCGACGAGCCTTAATGAAAAACTGTTTTTT	CASSSTSLNEKLFF
TRBJ2-4	-	TRBV7-9	-	TGTGCCAGCAGCGTGGGGCAGGGAATTCAGTACTTC	CASSVGQGIQYF
TRBJ1-1	-	TRBV3-1/TRBV3-2	once	TGTGCCAGCAGCCAGTTCGGGTTCGGCACTGAAGCTTTCTTT	CASSQFGFGTEAFF
TRBJ1-2	TRBD1	TRBV4-2	-	TGTGCCAGCAGCCAAGAATCTACGGGACAGGGGTATGGCTACACCTTC	CASSQESTGQGYGYTF
TRBJ1-2	TRBD1	TRBV12-3/TRBV12-4	-	TGTGCCAGTTCAGGGGGCTATGGCTACACCTTC	CASSGGYGYTF
TRBJ1-5	-	TRBV2	-	TGTGCCAGCATGGGGCAGCTCAATCAGCCCCAGCATTTT	CASMGQLNQPQHF
TRBJ2-5	-	TRBV14	-	TGTGCCAGCAGCTGGGGATGGGGCCAAGAGACCCAGTACTTC	CASSWGWGQETQYF
TRBJ2-7	-	TRBV19	-	TGTGCCAGTAGTATCGGACCTACTCCCCCTTACGAGCAGTACTTC	CASSIGPTPPYEQYF
TRBJ1-1	TRBD1	TRBV6-5	-	TGTGCCAGCACCGCGGGGGACAGCACCAAGGCTTTCTTT	CASTAGDSTKAFF
TRBJ1-1	-	TRBV28	-	TGTGCCAGCCGGGGACGGTACACTGAAGCTTTCTTT	CASRGRYTEAFF
TRBJ1-3	-	TRBV9	-	TGTGCCAGCAGCTTCTCCCAGTCCTCTGGAAACACCATATATTTT	CASSFSQSSGNTIYF
TRBJ1-4	TRBD1	TRBV28	-	TGTGCCAGCAGTTTATTTGGACAGGCCGTTTATAATGAAAAACTGTTTTTT	CASSLFGQAVYNEKLFF
TRBJ2-5	-	TRBV7-9	-	TGTGCCAGCAGCTTAGCGCGCCGGGGGCTAGAGACCCAGTACTTC	CASSLARRGLETQYF
TRBJ1-5	-	TRBV2	-	TGTGCCAGCACCCCAAGCCCCGCAGGGTCCAGGGGCAATCAGCCCCAGCATTTT	CASTPSPAGSRGNQPQHF
TRBJ1-4	-	TRBV9	-	TGTGCCAGCAGCGTCGGTCAGGCGGGGGAAAAACTGTTTTTT	CASSVGQAGEKLFF
TRBJ1-1	TRBD1	TRBV7-3	few	TGTGCCAGCAGCCCGCGGACAGGACTGAACACTGAAGCTTTCTTT	CASSPRTGLNTEAFF
TRBJ1-4	-	TRBV14	once	TGTGCCAGCAGCCAATACGGAGGTAAACTGTTTTTT	CASSQYGGKLFF
TRBJ1-1	-	TRBV5-1	-	TGCGCCAGCAGCGAACAGGGAGTACTTATGAACACTGAAGCTTTCTTT	CASSEQGVLMNTEAFF
TRBJ2-3	TRBD2	TRBV5-6	once	TGTGCCAGCAGCCCCCCGGCTAGCGGGGGCCGAGGGACGCAGTATTTT	CASSPPASGGRGTQYF
TRBJ2-1	TRBD2	TRBV5-1	-	TGCGCCAGCAGTCCGGCTAGCGGGAGCGAATGGCCAATTGAGCAGTTCTTC	CASSPASGSEWPIEQFF
TRBJ2-1	-	TRBV7-2	once	TGTGCCAGCAGCTTAGTCGTAAAAGTTTTTCTTCAGTTCTTC	CASSLVVKVFLQFF
TRBJ2-1	-	TRBV5-1	-	TGCGCCAGCAGCTTGGGTCTCTCCTACAATGAGCAGTTCTTC	CASSLGLSYNEQFF
TRBJ1-4	-	TRBV18	-	TGTGCCAGCTCAAACAACGGGGCCAATGAAAAACTGTTTTTT	CASSNNGANEKLFF
TRBJ1-1	-	TRBV5-1	-	TGCGCCAGCAGCTTGGAAGTAGGGGGGAACACTGAAGCTTTCTTT	CASSLEVGGNTEAFF
TRBJ2-7	-	TRBV5-1	-	TGCGCCAGCAGCTTGGCCAGCTCCGGTGTGGTTGACGAGCAGTACTTC	CASSLASSGVVDEQYF
TRBJ2-2	TRBD2	TRBV27	once	TGTGCCAGCAGTTTGTCTAGCGGGACCGGGGAGCTGTTTTTT	CASSLSSGTGELFF
TRBJ2-3	-	TRBV7-2	-	TGTGCCAGCAGCTTCGGGGGCCGGGAAGATACGCAGTATTTT	CASSFGGREDTQYF
TRBJ1-5	-	TRBV6-2/TRBV6-3	-	TGTGCCAGCAGTTGGACGGGCAATCAGCCCCAGCATTTT	CASSWTGNQPQHF
TRBJ2-2	-	TRBV30	-	TGTGCCTGGAACCTAGGGGGAACGAACACCGGGGAGCTGTTTTTT	CAWNLGGTNTGELFF
TRBJ2-7	-	TRBV6-1	-	TGTGCCAGCAGTGAAGCGTCGAGACTCCTCTTC	CASSEASRLLF
TRBJ2-2	TRBD1	TRBV19	-	TGTGCCAGTAGTTCCGGGACAGGGTGGAGCACCGGGGAGCTGTTTTTT	CASSSGTGWSTGELFF
TRBJ1-2	-	TRBV27	-	TGTGCCAGCAGTTTATCAGGGGTGGACGGCTACACCTTC	CASSLSGVDGYTF
TRBJ1-2	TRBD1	TRBV19	-	TGTGCCAGTACCGCCCTCCCTTGGACAGGGGATAACTATGGCTACACCTTC	CASTALPWTGDNYGYTF
TRBJ2-1	TRBD2	TRBV4-2	-	TGTGCCAGCAGCCAAACTTCCGGGACTAGCGGCGTGTTAAGCTCCTACAATGAGCAGTTCTTC	CASSQTSGTSGVLSSYNEQFF
TRBJ2-4	TRBD2	TRBV2	-	TGTGCCAGCAGGGTCGGACTAGCGGGGGGGCCGACCAAAAACATTCAGTACTTC	CASRVGLAGGPTKNIQYF
TRBJ1-6	-	TRBV18	-	TGTGCCAGCTCGCGGGGCAGGGACTCACCCCTCCACTTT	CASSRGRDSPLHF
TRBJ2-1	-	TRBV18	-	TGTGCCAGCTCACCCTCCGTGAGCTCCTACAATGAGCAGTTCTTC	CASSPSVSSYNEQFF
TRBJ1-6	-	TRBV19	-	TGTGCCAGTACCCTAGGTGGGGACATAGGACCCCTCCACTTT	CASTLGGDIGPLHF
TRBJ2-1	TRBD2	TRBV2	-	TGTGCCATAGGAGGGACTAGTCCCTTATACAATGAGCAGTTCTTC	CAIGGTSPLYNEQFF
TRBJ2-6	-	TRBV7-9	-	TGTGCCAGCAGCGCCGGAAGAACCTCTGGGGCCAACGTCCTGACTTTC	CASSAGRTSGANVLTF
TRBJ2-7	-	TRBV7-9	-	TGTGCCAGCAGCATAACCCCAGGGGAGACCGAGCAGTACTTC	CASSITPGETEQYF